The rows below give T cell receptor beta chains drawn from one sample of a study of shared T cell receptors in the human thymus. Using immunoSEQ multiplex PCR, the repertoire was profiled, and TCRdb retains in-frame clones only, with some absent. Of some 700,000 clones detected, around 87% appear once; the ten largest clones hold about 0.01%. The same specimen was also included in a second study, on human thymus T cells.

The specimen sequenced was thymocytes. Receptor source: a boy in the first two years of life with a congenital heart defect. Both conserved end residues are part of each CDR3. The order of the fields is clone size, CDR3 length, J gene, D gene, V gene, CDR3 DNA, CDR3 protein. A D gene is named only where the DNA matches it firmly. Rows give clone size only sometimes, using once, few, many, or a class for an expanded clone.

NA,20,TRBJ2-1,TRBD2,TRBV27,TGTGCCAGCAACATATTTTCCGGGACTAGCGGGACCCCTGACTACAATGAGCAGTTCTTC,CASNIFSGTSGTPDYNEQFF
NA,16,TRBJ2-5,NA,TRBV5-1,TGCGCCAGCTTCCTATCGGGACACCACTACGGAGAGACCCAGTACTTC,CASFLSGHHYGETQYF
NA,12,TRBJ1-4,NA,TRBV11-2,TGTGCCAGCAGCTCCGGAGTGAAAAAACTGTTTTTT,CASSSGVKKLFF
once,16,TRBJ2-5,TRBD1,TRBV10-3,TGTGCCATCAGAGCGGATGACAGGGGCGCAGGAGAGACCCAGTACTTC,CAIRADDRGAGETQYF
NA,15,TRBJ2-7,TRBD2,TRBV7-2,TGTGCCAGCAGCTCTTTAGCGGGGGCTTCCTACGAGCAGTACTTC,CASSSLAGASYEQYF
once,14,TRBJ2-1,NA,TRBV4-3,TGCGCCAGCAGCCGGGGGGTCTCCTACAATGAGCAGTTCTTC,CASSRGVSYNEQFF
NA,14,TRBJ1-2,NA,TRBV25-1,TGTGCCAGCAGCGGCGACAGCTCTAACTATGGCTACACCTTC,CASSGDSSNYGYTF
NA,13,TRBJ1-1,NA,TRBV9,TGTGCCAGCAGCGCGGGGGTGGGCACTGAAGCTTTCTTT,CASSAGVGTEAFF
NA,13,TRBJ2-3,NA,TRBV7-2,TGTGCCAGCAGTCCCACCCCTAGGGATACGCAGTATTTT,CASSPTPRDTQYF
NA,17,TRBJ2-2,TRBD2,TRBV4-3,TGCGCCAGCAGCCAGCTCTCAAGCGGGAGGGGCACCGGGGAGCTGTTTTTT,CASSQLSSGRGTGELFF
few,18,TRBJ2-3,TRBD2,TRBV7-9,TGTGCCAGCAGCTTAGCAGGGGGACTAGCGGCGAGTCAGGATACGCAGTATTTT,CASSLAGGLAASQDTQYF
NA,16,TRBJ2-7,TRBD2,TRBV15,TGTGCCACCAGCAGAGATTTCGGGAGGGACACATACGAGCAGTACTTC,CATSRDFGRDTYEQYF
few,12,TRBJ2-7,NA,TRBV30,TGTGCCTGGAGTAAGCCCCCACACGAGCAGTACTTC,CAWSKPPHEQYF
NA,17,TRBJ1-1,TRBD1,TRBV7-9,TGTGCCAGCAGCTTAGCAGCCGGGACAGGGACGAACACTGAAGCTTTCTTT,CASSLAAGTGTNTEAFF
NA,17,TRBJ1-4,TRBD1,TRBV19,TGTGCCAGTAGCTCCTTTTACCAGGGGGAAGCTAATGAAAAACTGTTTTTT,CASSSFYQGEANEKLFF
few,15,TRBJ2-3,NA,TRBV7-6,TGTGCCAGCAGCTTTATGCGCCAGGATGGAGATACGCAGTATTTT,CASSFMRQDGDTQYF
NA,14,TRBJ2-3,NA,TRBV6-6,TGTGCCAGCAGTTACGGTGCGGGCACAGATACGCAGTATTTT,CASSYGAGTDTQYF
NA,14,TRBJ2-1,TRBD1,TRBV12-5,TGTGCTAGTGGTTCCCGACAGGGCTCCAATGAGCAGTTCTTC,CASGSRQGSNEQFF
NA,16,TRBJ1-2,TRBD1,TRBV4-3,TGCGCCAGCAGCCAGGACAGGGAGTTAGCTAACTATGGCTACACCTTC,CASSQDRELANYGYTF
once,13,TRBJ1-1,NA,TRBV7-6,TGTGCCAGCAGCTTAGGAGTGCAGGGCTCGGCTTTCTTT,CASSLGVQGSAFF
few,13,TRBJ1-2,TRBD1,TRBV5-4,TGTGCCAGCAGCTACAGGGGAAACTATGGCTACACCTTC,CASSYRGNYGYTF
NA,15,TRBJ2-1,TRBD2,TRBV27,TGTGCCAGCAGCTCCCAAGGGAGGGAGCGGGATGAGCAGTTCTTC,CASSSQGRERDEQFF
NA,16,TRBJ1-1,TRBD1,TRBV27,TGTGCCAGCAGCTTAGTGAGGGACAGGGGGTTTACTGAAGCTTTCTTT,CASSLVRDRGFTEAFF
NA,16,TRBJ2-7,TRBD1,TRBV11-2,TGTGCCAGCAGCTTAGAGGGCGGACAGGGGGCTTACGAGCAGTACTTC,CASSLEGGQGAYEQYF
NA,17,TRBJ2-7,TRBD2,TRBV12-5,TGTGCTAGTGGCCCCCGGACTAGCGGACAACTCTCCTACGAGCAGTACTTC,CASGPRTSGQLSYEQYF
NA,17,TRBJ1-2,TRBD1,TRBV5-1,TGCGCCAGCAGCTTGTCGACAGGGGGCAAGTGTGGCTATGGCTACACCTTC,CASSLSTGGKCGYGYTF
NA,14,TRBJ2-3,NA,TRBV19,TGTGCCAGTAGTATTGCGGGACGGGCAGATACGCAGTATTTT,CASSIAGRADTQYF
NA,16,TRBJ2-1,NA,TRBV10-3,TGTGCCATCAGTAAAAGCGGAACCCACCCCTACAATGAGCAGTTCTTC,CAISKSGTHPYNEQFF
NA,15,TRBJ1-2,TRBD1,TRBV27,TGTGCCAGCAGTTCCCGGACAGGGGAGAACTATGGCTACACCTTC,CASSSRTGENYGYTF
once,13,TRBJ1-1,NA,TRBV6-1,TGTGCCAGCAGTGAATTCGAGGAGACTGAAGCTTTCTTT,CASSEFEETEAFF